A single sample gave rise to the 9 T cell receptor beta chains below, sequenced in a study of PD-1 blockade in classical Hodgkin lymphoma. Clones were sequenced by immunoSEQ multiplex PCR, and TCRdb holds only the in-frame ones, with some missing. The sample lists over 45,000 clones, over 60% occurring once. Each of the patients experienced relapse following autologous stem cell transplantation, and their brentuximab vedotin exposure differed. Material: peripheral blood mononuclear cells (PBMCs), obtained before the second cycle of nivolumab. These receptors were taken from a human donor with classical Hodgkin lymphoma.

J is TRBJ2-3 and V is TRBV4-3; D ambiguous. This CDR3 contains 13 residues. V was trimmed by 2 bases and J by 2 bases, leaving 5 bases between them. CDR1 is LGHNA, CDR2 YSLEER, per germline. The CDR3 sequence is CASSQRITDTQYF. The CDR3 DNA reads TGCGCCAGCAGCCAACGCATCACAGATACGCAGTATTTT.

This rearrangement joins TRBV29-1 to TRBJ1-4; TRBD1 matches 7 bases. The length of the CDR3 is 13 residues. Trimming took 4 bases from V and 8 from J; bases not matched to a gene: 7. The V gene's germline CDR1 is SQVTM and CDR2 ANQGSEA. CDR3: CSVGLQGQEKLFF. The DNA for the CDR3 is TGCAGCGTTGGATTACAGGGGCAAGAAAAACTGTTTTTT.

This clone turned up a few times. In the same sample, other DNA sequences code for this CDR3. CDR3 bases: TGTGCCAGCAGTCGGACAGCTTCCACTGAAGCTTTCTTT. Translating gives CASSRTASTEAFF. The J gene is TRBJ1-1, the V gene TRBV6-6, with D possibly being TRBD1 (6 bases). CDR3 size: 13 residues. Germline V CDR1 and CDR2: MNHNY, SVGAGI (reference sequence). With 5 bases removed from V and 4 bases from J, the gap between germline ends came to 11 bases.

The chain links TRBV6-1 to TRBJ2-1; D is uncertain. V was shortened by 6 bases and J by 9 bases, with 15 bases between the two germline ends. The CDR3 has 13 amino acids. In germline, CDR1 is MNHNS, CDR2 SASEGT. As DNA, the CDR3 is TGTGCCAGCAGCGGACCCCTTGAAGGTGAGCAGTTCTTC. Residues: CASSGPLEGEQFF.

The V and J genes are TRBV28 and TRBJ1-2, with TRBD1 matching over 7 bases. This CDR3 is 15 amino acids long. Germline CDR1 reads MDHEN; CDR2 reads SYDVKM. J lost 3 bases, V lost 5 bases, and 9 bases had no gene match. The CDR3 protein is CASSTPTGRYYGYTF. CDR3 DNA sequence: TGTGCCAGCAGTACCCCGACAGGGAGATACTATGGCTACACCTTC.

In this sample, this clone turned up once. The CDR3 sequence: CASSKSAGGSQETQYF. As DNA, the CDR3 is TGTGCCAGTAGTAAATCTGCAGGCGGGAGCCAAGAGACCCAGTACTTC. This chain uses TRBV19 with TRBJ2-5, with TRBD2 matching 7 bases. CDR1 and CDR2 from the germline V gene are LNHDA and SQIVND (reference sequence). The CDR3 covers 16 residues. V was clipped by 4 bases and J by 1 base; unmatched bases: 9.

This clone was detected only once. V and J are TRBV4-1 and TRBJ2-7; D gene uncertain. CDR1 is MGHRA and CDR2 is YSYEKL in the germline V gene. The CDR3 contains 13 residues. V was pared by 0 bases and J by 1 base, with 4 bases between. The CDR3 DNA reads TGCGCCAGCAGCCAAGAAGGATCCTACGAGCAGTACTTC. Its protein product is CASSQEGSYEQYF.

J is TRBJ1-1 and V is TRBV30; tentatively, D is TRBD1 (5 bases). This CDR3 spans 11 amino acids. In germline, CDR1 is GTSNPN, CDR2 SVGIG (reference sequence). The V and J ends lost 0 bases and 10 bases respectively, with 9 bases between them. This chain's CDR3 is CAWSVRGGAFF. The DNA for the CDR3 is TGTGCCTGGAGTGTACGTGGGGGAGCTTTCTTT.

This chain connects TRBV7-9 to TRBJ2-5, with D uncertain. CDR3 size: 15 residues. Trimming cost V 0 bases and J 2 bases, with 10 bases left between them. CDR1 is SEHNR and CDR2 is FQNEAQ in the germline V gene (reference sequence). Here the CDR3 reads CASSLALTLQETQYF. In DNA form, the CDR3 reads TGTGCCAGCAGCTTAGCCTTGACCCTACAAGAGACCCAGTACTTC.